Listed below are T cell receptor beta chains from one sample, sequenced in a study of PD-1 blockade in classical Hodgkin lymphoma. Assay used: immunoSEQ multiplex PCR; TCRdb lists only in-frame clones, some missing. The sample has around 100,000 clones, about 89% seen once. Sequenced material: peripheral blood mononuclear cells (PBMCs), taken before the second cycle of nivolumab. The receptors were gathered from a human donor with classical Hodgkin lymphoma. CDR3s include the opening cysteine and the closing phenylalanine or tryptophan. Fields, in order: clone size, D gene, V gene, J gene, CDR3 protein, CDR3 DNA. D genes are given only for firm matches. Expanded clones get a size class; other rows say once, few or many, or leave the size out.

-	-	TRBV11-2	TRBJ1-4	CASSLGGNEKLFF	TGTGCCAGCAGCTTAGGAGGGAATGAAAAACTGTTTTTT
-	-	TRBV7-9	TRBJ2-7	CASSGGASYEQYF	TGTGCCAGCAGCGGGGGGGCGAGCTACGAGCAGTACTTC
few	-	TRBV7-3	TRBJ1-6	CASSLGGNSPLHF	TGTGCCAGCAGCTTAGGCGGGAATTCACCCCTCCACTTT
-	-	TRBV7-6	TRBJ2-7	CASSTQGPYEQYF	TGTGCCAGCAGCACACAGGGACCCTACGAGCAGTACTTC
-	-	TRBV10-3	TRBJ2-2	CAISESRQGDGELFF	TGTGCCATCAGTGAGTCCCGGCAGGGTGACGGGGAGCTGTTTTTT
-	-	TRBV11-2	TRBJ2-2	CASSQISGYGELFF	TGTGCCAGCAGCCAAATATCCGGGTACGGGGAGCTGTTTTTT
-	-	TRBV27	TRBJ1-2	CASSLPEGYTF	TGTGCCAGCAGTTTACCCGAAGGCTACACCTTC
once	-	TRBV11-3	TRBJ2-2	CASSGSSGGELFF	TGTGCCAGCAGCGGCTCCTCCGGCGGGGAGCTGTTTTTT
-	-	TRBV11-2	TRBJ2-7	CASRTPRGGPQEQYF	TGTGCCAGCCGAACCCCGCGAGGCGGACCCCAAGAGCAGTACTTC
-	-	TRBV19	TRBJ1-2	CASSASGTPYGYTF	TGTGCCAGTAGTGCCTCAGGTACACCATATGGCTACACCTTC
-	TRBD1	TRBV6-4	TRBJ2-3	CASSKTGTGTDTQYF	TGTGCCAGCAGTAAGACCGGGACAGGGACAGATACGCAGTATTTT
-	-	TRBV6-5	TRBJ1-5	CASSYSRWSQPQHF	TGTGCCAGCAGTTACTCGAGGTGGAGTCAGCCCCAGCATTTT
few	-	TRBV4-2	TRBJ2-7	CASAPLDRPSYEQYF	TGTGCCAGCGCCCCCCTGGACCGTCCATCCTACGAGCAGTACTTC
-	TRBD1	TRBV4-3	TRBJ1-2	CASSQDKGQGDRYTF	TGCGCCAGCAGCCAAGACAAGGGGCAGGGGGATCGCTACACCTTC
-	-	TRBV7-2	TRBJ2-7	CASSFPTDSREQYF	TGTGCCAGCAGCTTCCCCACCGACTCACGCGAGCAGTACTTC
-	-	TRBV6-5	TRBJ1-6	CASSYTRGGYNSPLHF	TGTGCCAGCAGTTACACCCGGGGAGGCTATAATTCACCCCTCCACTTT
-	-	TRBV5-1	TRBJ1-1	CASGGEATNTEAFF	TGCGCCAGCGGGGGCGAGGCGACGAACACTGAAGCTTTCTTT
-	TRBD2	TRBV29-1	TRBJ2-7	CSVGLAGGPGEQYF	TGCAGCGTTGGACTAGCGGGGGGGCCAGGGGAGCAGTACTTC
-	-	TRBV18	TRBJ2-3	CASSPDQAGKAQYF	TGTGCCAGCTCACCGGACCAGGCTGGCAAGGCGCAGTATTTT
-	-	TRBV14	TRBJ2-7	CASSRWPETYEQYF	TGTGCCAGCAGCCGGTGGCCAGAGACCTACGAGCAGTACTTC
-	-	TRBV9	TRBJ1-2	CASSPSSRGNYGYTF	TGTGCCAGCAGCCCTAGTTCCAGGGGAAACTATGGCTACACCTTC
-	-	TRBV28	TRBJ1-3	CASGRAVSGNTIYF	TGTGCCAGCGGGCGGGCGGTCTCTGGAAACACCATATATTTT
once	TRBD1	TRBV23-1	TRBJ2-7	CASTGTAAYEQYF	TGCGCCAGCACCGGGACAGCCGCCTACGAGCAGTACTTC
-	TRBD1	TRBV9	TRBJ1-1	CASSPYRRGRRVNTEAFF	TGTGCCAGCAGCCCCTATCGGAGGGGGCGCCGGGTGAACACTGAAGCTTTCTTT
once	TRBD2	TRBV7-2	TRBJ2-5	CASRRLAGGPETQYF	TGTGCCAGCCGCCGACTAGCGGGGGGGCCAGAGACCCAGTACTTC
-	-	TRBV30	TRBJ1-1	CAWNPLRQSEAFF	TGTGCCTGGAACCCCCTCCGACAGTCTGAAGCTTTCTTT
-	-	TRBV5-1	TRBJ1-6	CASSSQRNSYNSPLHF	TGCGCCAGCAGCTCCCAGCGAAACTCCTATAATTCACCCCTCCACTTT
few	-	TRBV19	TRBJ1-6	CASSISMFGGSPLHF	TGTGCCAGTAGTATTTCTATGTTTGGGGGTTCACCCCTCCACTTT